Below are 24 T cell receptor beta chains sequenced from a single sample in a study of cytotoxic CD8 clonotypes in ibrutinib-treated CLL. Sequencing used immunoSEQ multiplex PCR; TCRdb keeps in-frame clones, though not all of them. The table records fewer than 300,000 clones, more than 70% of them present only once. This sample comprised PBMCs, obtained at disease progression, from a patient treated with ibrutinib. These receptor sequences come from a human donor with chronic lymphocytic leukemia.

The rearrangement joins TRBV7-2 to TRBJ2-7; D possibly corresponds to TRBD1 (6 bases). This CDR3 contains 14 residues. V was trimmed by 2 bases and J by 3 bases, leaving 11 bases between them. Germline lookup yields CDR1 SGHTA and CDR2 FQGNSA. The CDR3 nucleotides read TGTGCCAGCAGCTTACAGGGGACCCGCTACGAGCAGTACTTC. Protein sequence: CASSLQGTRYEQYF.

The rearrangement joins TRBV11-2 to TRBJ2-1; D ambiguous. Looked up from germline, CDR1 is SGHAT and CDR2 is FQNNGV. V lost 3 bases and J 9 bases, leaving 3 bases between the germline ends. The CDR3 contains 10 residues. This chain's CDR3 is CASSFSEQFF. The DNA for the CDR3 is TGTGCCAGCAGCTTCAGTGAGCAGTTCTTC.

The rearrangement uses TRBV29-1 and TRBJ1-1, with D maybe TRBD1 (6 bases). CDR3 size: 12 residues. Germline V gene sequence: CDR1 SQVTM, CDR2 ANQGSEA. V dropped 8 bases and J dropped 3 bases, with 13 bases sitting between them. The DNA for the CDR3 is TGCAGCACCCGAAGGGGGGACACTGAAGCTTTCTTT. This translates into CSTRRGDTEAFF.

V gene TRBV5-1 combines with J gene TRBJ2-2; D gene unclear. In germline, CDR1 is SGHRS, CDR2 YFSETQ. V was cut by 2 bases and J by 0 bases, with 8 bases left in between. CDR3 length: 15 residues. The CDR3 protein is CASSLRASNTGELFF. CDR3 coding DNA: TGCGCCAGCAGCTTAAGGGCGTCGAACACCGGGGAGCTGTTTTTT.

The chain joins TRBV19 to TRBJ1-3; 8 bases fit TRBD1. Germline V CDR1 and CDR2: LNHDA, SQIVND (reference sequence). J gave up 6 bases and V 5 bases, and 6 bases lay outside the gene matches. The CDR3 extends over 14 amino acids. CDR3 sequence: CASSARDRLNTIYF. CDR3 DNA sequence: TGTGCCAGTAGTGCCCGGGACAGGTTAAACACCATATATTTT.

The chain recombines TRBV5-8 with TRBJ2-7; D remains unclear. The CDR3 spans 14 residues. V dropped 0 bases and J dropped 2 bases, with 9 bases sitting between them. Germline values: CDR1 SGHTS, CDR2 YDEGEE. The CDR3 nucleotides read TGTGCCAGCAGCTTGGTACCGTCGCCCTACGAGCAGTACTTC. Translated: CASSLVPSPYEQYF.

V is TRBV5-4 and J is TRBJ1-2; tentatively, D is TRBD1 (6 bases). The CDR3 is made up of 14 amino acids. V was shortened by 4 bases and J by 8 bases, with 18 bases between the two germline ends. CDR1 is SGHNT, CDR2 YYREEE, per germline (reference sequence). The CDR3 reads CASSPPSGERGYTF. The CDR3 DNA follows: TGTGCCAGCAGCCCCCCGTCAGGGGAGAGAGGCTACACCTTC.

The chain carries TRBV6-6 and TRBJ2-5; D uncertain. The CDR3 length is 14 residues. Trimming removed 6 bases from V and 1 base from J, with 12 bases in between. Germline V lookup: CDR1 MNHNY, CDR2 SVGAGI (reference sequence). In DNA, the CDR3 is TGTGCCAGCAGCCGTAGTCCGGGCCAAGAGACCCAGTACTTC. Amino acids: CASSRSPGQETQYF.

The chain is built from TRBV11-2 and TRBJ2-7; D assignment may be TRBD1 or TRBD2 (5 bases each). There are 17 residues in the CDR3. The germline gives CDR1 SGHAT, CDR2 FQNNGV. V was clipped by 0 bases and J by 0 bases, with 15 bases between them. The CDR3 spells CASSLEGGRASSYEQYF. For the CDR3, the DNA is TGTGCCAGCAGCTTAGAAGGAGGCAGGGCCAGCTCCTACGAGCAGTACTTC.

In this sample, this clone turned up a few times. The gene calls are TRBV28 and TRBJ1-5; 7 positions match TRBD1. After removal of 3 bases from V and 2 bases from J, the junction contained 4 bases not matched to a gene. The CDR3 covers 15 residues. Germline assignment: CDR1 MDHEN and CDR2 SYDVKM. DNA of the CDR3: TGTGCCAGCAGTTTCCTGCAGGGGGGCAATCAGCCCCAGCATTTT. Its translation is CASSFLQGGNQPQHF.

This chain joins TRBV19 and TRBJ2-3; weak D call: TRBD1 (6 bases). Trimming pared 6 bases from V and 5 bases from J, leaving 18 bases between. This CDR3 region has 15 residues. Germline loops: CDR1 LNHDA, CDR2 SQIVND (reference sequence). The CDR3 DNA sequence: TGTGCCAGTAGCCCTGTCGAGACAGGTTTAGATACGCAGTATTTT. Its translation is CASSPVETGLDTQYF. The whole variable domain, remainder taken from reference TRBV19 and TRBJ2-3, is DGGITQSPKYLFRKEGQNVTLSCEQNLNHDAMYWYRQDPGQGLRLIYYSQIVNDFQKGDIAEGYSVSREKKESFPLTVTSAQKNPTAFYLCASSPVETGLDTQYFGPGTRLTVL.

The CDR3 bases are TGTGCCAGCAGCCGCCTGAGCGGGAACAATGAGCAGTTCTTC. Its protein product is CASSRLSGNNEQFF. The genes are TRBV6-5 and TRBJ2-1; 7 bases match TRBD2. There are 14 residues in the CDR3. Trimming took 6 bases from V and 5 from J; bases not matched to a gene: 7. Germline V CDR1 and CDR2: MNHEY, SVGAGI.

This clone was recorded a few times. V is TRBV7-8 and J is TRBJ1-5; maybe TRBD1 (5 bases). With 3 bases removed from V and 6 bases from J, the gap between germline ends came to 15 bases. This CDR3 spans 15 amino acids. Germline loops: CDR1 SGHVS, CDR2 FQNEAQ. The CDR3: CASSLSGFPVQPQHF. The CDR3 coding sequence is TGTGCCAGCAGCTTGTCAGGGTTTCCGGTTCAGCCCCAGCATTTT.

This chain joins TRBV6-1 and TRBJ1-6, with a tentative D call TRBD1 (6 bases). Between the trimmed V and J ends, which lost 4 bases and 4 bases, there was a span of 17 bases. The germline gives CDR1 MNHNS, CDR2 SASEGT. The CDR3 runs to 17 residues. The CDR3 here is CASSGQAFFGYNSPLHF. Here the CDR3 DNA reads TGTGCCAGCAGTGGACAGGCCTTCTTCGGTTATAATTCACCCCTCCACTTT.

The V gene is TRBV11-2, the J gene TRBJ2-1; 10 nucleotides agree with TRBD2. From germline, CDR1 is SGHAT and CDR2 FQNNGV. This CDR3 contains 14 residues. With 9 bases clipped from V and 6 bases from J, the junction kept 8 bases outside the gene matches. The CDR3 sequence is CASLPGLAFNEQFF. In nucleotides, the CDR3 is TGTGCCAGTCTTCCGGGACTAGCGTTCAATGAGCAGTTCTTC.

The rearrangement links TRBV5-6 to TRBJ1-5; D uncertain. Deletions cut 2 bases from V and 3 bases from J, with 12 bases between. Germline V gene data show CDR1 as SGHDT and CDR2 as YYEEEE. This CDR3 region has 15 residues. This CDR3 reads CASSFGQPFNQPQHF. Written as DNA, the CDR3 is TGTGCCAGCAGCTTCGGGCAGCCTTTCAATCAGCCCCAGCATTTT.

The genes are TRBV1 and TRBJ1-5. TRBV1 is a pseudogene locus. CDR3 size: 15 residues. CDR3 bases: TGCACCAGCAGCCAAGAGTGGCGGCTCCTTGAGGCCCAGCATTTT. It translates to CTSSQEWRLLEAQHF.

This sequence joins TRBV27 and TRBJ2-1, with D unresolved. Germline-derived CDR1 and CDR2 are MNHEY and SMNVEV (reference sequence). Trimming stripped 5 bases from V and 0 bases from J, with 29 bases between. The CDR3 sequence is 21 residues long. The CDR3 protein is CASSHLFPPIFGGDSYNEQFF. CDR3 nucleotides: TGTGCCAGCAGTCACTTATTCCCCCCGATTTTTGGCGGAGACTCCTACAATGAGCAGTTCTTC.

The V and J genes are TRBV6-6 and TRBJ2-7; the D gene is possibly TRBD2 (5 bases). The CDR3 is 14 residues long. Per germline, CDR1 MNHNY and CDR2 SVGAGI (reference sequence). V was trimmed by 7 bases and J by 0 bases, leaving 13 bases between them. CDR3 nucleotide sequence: TGTGCCAGCACGTTACTAGATAGCTCCTACGAGCAGTACTTC. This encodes CASTLLDSSYEQYF.

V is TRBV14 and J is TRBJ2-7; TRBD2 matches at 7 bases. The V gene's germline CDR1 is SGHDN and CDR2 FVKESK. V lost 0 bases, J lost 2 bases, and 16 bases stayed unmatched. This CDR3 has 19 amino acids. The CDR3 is CASSQDRAGEGGSPYEQYF. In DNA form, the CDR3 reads TGTGCCAGCAGCCAAGATCGGGCGGGGGAAGGCGGGAGCCCCTACGAGCAGTACTTC. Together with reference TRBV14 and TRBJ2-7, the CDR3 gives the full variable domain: EAGVTQFPSHSVIEKGQTVTLRCDPISGHDNLYWYRRVMGKEIKFLLHFVKESKQDESGMPNNRFLAERTGGTYSTLKVQPAELEDSGVYFCASSQDRAGEGGSPYEQYFGPGTRLTVT.

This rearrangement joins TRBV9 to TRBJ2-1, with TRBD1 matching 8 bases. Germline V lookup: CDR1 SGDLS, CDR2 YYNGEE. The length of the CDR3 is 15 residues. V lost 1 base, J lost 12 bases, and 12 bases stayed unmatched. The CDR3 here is CASSVWPGGESGQFF. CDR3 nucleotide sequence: TGTGCCAGCAGCGTATGGCCAGGGGGCGAGTCTGGGCAGTTCTTC.

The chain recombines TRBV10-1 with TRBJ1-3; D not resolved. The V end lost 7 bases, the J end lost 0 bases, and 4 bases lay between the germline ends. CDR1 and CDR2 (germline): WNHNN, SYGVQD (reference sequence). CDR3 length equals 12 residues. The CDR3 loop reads CASTDSGNTIYF. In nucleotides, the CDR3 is TGCGCCAGCACAGACTCTGGAAACACCATATATTTT.

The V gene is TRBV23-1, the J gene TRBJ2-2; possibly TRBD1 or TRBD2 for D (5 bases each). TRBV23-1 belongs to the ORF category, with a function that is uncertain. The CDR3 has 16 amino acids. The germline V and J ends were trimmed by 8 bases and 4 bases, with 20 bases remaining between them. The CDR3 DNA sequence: TGCGCCAGCTCAAGAGTCATCCAGGGAGCCACCGGGGAGCTGTTTTTT. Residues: CASSRVIQGATGELFF.

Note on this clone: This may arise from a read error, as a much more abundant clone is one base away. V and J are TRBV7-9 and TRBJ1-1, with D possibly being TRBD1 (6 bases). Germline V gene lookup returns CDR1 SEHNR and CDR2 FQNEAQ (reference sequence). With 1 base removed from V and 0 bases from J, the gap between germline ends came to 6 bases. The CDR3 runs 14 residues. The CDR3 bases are TGTGCCAGCAGCTTAGGACAGGTGAACACTGAAGCTTTCTTT. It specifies CASSLGQVNTEAFF.